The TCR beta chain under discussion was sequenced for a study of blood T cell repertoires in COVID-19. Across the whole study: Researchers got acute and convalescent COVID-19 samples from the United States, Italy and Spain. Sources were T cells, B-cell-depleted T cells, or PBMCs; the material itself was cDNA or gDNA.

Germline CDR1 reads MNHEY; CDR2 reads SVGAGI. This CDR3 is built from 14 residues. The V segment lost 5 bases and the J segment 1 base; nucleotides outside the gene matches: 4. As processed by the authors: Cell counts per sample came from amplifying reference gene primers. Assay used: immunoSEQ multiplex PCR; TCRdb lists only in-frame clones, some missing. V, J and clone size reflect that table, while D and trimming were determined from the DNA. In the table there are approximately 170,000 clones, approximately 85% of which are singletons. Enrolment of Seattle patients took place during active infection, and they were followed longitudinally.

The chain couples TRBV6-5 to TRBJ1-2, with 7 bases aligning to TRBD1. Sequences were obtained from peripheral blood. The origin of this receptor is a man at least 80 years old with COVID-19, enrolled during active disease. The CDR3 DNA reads TGTGCCAGCAGTCCTCCAGGGGGTAACTATGGCTACACCTTC. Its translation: CASSPPGGNYGYTF.